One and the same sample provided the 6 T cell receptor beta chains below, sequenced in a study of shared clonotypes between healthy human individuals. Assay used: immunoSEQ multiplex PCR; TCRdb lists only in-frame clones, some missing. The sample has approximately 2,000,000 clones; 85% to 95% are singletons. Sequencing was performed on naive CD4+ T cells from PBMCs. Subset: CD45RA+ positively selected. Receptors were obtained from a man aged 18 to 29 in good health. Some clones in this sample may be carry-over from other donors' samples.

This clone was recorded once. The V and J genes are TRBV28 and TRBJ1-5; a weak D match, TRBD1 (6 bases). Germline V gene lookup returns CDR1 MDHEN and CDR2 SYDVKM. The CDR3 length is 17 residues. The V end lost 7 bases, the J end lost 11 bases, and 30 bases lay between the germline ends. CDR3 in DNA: TGTGCCAGCAACACTCAGGGGAGCGGTCTCCTACGTTTGACCCAGCATTTT. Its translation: CASNTQGSGLLRLTQHF.

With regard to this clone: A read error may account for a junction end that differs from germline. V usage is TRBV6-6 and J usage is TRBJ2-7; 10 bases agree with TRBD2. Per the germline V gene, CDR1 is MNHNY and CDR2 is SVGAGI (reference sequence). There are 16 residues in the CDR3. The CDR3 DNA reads TGTGCCAGCAGTTACCCTGAGCGGGAGGGCTCCCACGAGCAGTACTTC. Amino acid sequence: CASSYPEREGSHEQYF.

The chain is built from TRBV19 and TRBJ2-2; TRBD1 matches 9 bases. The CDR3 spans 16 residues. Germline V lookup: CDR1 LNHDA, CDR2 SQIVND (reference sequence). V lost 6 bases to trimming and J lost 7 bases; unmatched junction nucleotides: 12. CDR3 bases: TGTGCCAGTAGGGGACAGGGATCAGGGACCTACGGGGAGCTGTTTTTT. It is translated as CASRGQGSGTYGELFF.

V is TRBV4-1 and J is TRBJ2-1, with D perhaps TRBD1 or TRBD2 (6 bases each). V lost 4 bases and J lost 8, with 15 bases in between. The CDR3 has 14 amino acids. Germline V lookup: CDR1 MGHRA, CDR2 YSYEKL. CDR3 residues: CASSLLGGSDEQFF. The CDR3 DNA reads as TGCGCCAGCAGCCTCTTAGGGGGGAGCGATGAGCAGTTCTTC.

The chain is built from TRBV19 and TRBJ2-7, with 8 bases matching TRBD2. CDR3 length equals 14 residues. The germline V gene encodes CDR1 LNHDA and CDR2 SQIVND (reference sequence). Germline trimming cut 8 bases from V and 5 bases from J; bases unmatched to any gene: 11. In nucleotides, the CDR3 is TGTGCCAGTCGACCAAGCGGGAGCCTAGACGAGCAGTACTTC. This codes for CASRPSGSLDEQYF.

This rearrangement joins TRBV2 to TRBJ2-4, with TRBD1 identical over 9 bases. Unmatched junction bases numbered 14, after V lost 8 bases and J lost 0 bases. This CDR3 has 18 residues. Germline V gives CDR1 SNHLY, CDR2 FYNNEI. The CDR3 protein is CASFSGTGFFLAKNIQYF. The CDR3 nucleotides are TGTGCCAGCTTTTCGGGGACAGGGTTTTTTTTAGCCAAAAACATTCAGTACTTC.